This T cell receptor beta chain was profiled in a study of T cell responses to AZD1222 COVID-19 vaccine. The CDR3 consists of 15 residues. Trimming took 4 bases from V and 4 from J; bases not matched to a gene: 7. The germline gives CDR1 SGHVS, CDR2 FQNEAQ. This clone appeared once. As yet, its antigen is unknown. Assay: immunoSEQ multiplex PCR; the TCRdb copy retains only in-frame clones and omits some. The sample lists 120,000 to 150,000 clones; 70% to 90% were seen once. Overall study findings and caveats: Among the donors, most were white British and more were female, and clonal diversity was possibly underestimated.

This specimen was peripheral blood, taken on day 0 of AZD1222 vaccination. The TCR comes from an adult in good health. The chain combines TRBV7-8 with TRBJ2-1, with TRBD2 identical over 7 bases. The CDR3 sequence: CASSWSGGGYNEQFF. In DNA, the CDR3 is TGTGCCAGCAGCTGGTCGGGCGGGGGATACAATGAGCAGTTCTTC. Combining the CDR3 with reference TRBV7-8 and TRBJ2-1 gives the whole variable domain GAGVSQSPRYKVAKRGQDVALRCDPISGHVSLFWYQQALGQGPEFLTYFQNEAQLDKSGLPSDRFFAERPEGSVSTLKIQRTQQEDSAVYLCASSWSGGGYNEQFFGPGTRLTVL.